The present T cell receptor beta chain was sequenced within a study of T-cell reconstitution after alpha-beta-depleted transplantation in children. The table lists this clonotype with many counts. In germline, CDR1 is MNHNS, CDR2 SASEGT. CDR3 length: 13 residues. Trimming removed 8 bases at V and 8 bases at J, with 17 bases between. Unique molecular identifiers were incorporated into the prepared TCRbeta library. One entry per CDR3 protein, called by TCRdb with MiXCR from the PCR reads. The sample has about 160,000 distinct CDR3 sequences; 11% are singletons. The specimen comprised PBMCs, sampled before TCRalphabeta/CD19-depleted stem cell transplant. V and J are TRBV6-1 and TRBJ2-3, with D perhaps matching TRBD1 (7 bases). This clonotype was sampled from a boy under 10 years old with acute myeloid leukemia, due to receive a stem cell transplant. CDR3 in amino acids: CASGSRGAGTQYF. Written as DNA, the CDR3 is TGTGCCAGCGGATCCAGGGGGGCTGGTACGCAGTATTTT.